This T cell receptor (beta chain) was obtained from a study of post-analysis software for immune sequencing data. Study results and caveats: Higher frequency in patients than in controls was seen for roughly five TRBV segments, with TRBV5-6, TRBV5-1 and TRBV20-1 among them.

This clonotype has a single count. Its antigen is as yet unknown. The germline gene is not matched at one end of the junction; a read error may be the cause. CDR1 is SGHRS and CDR2 is YFSETQ in the germline V gene. This CDR3 region has 16 residues. Prepared libraries of TCR beta cDNA carried unique molecular identifiers. TCRdb reprocessed the PCR reads with MiXCR, giving one entry per CDR3 protein. The profile covers roughly 400,000 distinct CDR3 sequences, with over 30% appearing a single time and approximately 7.1% taken by the ten largest. This chain links TRBV5-1 with TRBJ2-5, with D perhaps TRBD1 (6 bases). This receptor was taken from a girl aged 2 to 10 with multiple sclerosis. The sample taken for sequencing was blood. The CDR3 region has the DNA TGCGCCAGTAGCTTGGGGTGGGACAAAGTCCAAGAGACCCAGTACTTC. It specifies CASSLGWDKVQETQYF.